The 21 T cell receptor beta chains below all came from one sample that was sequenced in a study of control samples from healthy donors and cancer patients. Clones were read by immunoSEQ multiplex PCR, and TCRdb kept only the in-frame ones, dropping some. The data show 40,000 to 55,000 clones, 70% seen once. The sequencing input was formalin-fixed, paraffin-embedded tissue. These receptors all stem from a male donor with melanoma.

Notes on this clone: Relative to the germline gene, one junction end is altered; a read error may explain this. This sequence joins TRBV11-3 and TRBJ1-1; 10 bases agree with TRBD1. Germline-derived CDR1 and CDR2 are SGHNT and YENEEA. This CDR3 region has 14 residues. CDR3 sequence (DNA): TGTGCCAGCAGCTTAGAGGGGAAGGGGACAGGGGAGAGGTTT. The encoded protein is CASSLEGKGTGERF.

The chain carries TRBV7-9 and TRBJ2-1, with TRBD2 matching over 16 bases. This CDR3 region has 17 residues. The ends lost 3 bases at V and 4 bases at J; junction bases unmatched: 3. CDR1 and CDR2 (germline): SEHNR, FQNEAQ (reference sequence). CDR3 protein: CASSFGTSGRAYNEQFF. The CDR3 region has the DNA TGTGCCAGCAGCTTCGGGACTAGCGGGAGGGCTTACAATGAGCAGTTCTTC.

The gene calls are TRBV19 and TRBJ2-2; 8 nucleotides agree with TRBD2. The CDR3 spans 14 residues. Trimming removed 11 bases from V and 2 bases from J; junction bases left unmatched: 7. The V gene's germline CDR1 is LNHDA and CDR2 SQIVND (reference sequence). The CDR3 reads CAGRLAPNTGELFF. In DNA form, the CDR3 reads TGTGCCGGCAGACTAGCGCCAAACACCGGGGAGCTGTTTTTT.

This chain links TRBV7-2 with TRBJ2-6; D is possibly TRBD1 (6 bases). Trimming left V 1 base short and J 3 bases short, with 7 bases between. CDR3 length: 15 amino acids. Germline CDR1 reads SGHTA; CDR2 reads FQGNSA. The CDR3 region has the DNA TGTGCCAGCAGCTTAGGGGGACATGGGGCCAACGTCCTGACTTTC. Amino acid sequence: CASSLGGHGANVLTF.

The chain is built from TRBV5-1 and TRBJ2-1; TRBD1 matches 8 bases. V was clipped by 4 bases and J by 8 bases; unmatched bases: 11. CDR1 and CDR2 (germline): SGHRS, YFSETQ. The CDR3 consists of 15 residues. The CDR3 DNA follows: TGCGCCAGCAGCGTAGCTGTGACAGGGGAGGATGAGCAGTTCTTC. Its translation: CASSVAVTGEDEQFF.

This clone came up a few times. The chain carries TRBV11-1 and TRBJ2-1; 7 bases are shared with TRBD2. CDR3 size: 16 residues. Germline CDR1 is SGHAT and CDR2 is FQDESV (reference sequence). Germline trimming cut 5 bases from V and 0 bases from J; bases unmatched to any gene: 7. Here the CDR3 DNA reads TGTGCCAGCAGCCCGCGGGAGTCCCGCTCCTACAATGAGCAGTTCTTC. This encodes CASSPRESRSYNEQFF.

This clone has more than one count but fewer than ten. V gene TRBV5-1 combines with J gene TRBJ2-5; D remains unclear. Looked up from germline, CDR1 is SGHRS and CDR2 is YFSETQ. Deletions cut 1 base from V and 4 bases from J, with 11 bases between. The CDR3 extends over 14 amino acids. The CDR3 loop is CASSLIGSGETQYF. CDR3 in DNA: TGCGCCAGCAGCTTGATCGGCTCAGGAGAGACCCAGTACTTC.

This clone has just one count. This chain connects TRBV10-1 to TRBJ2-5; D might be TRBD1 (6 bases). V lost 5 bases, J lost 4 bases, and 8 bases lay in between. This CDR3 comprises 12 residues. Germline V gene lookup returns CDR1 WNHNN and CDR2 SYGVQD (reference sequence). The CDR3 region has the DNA TGCGCCAGCAGTAAAGGGGGAGAGACCCAGTACTTC. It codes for CASSKGGETQYF.

The CDR3 nucleotides read TGTGCCAGCAGCTCCAGGGGGCTTGCCGAGCAGTACTTC. Residues: CASSSRGLAEQYF. V usage is TRBV11-3 and J usage is TRBJ2-7; TRBD1 agrees at 8 bases. J gave up 6 bases and V 4 bases, and 5 bases lay outside the gene matches. Germline CDR1 is SGHNT and CDR2 is YENEEA. The CDR3 is 13 residues long.

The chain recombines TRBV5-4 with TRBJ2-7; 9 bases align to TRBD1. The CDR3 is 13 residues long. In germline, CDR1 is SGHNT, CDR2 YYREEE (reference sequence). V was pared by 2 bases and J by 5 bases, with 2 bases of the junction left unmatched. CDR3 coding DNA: TGTGCCAGCAGCTTACAGGGGGCAGACGAGCAGTACTTC. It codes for CASSLQGADEQYF.

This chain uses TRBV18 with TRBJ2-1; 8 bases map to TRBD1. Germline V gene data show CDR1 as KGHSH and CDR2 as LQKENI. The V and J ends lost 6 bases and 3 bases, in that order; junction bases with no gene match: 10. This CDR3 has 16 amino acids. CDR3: CASSLRGTGYYNEQFF. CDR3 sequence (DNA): TGTGCCAGCTCGCTCCGCGGGACAGGTTACTACAATGAGCAGTTCTTC.

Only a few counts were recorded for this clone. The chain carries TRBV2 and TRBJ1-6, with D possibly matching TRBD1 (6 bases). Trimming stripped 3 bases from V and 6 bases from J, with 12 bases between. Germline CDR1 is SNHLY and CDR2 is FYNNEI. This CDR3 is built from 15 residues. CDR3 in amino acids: CASSEGDTLNSPLHF. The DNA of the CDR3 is TGTGCCAGCAGTGAGGGGGACACTCTTAATTCACCCCTCCACTTT.

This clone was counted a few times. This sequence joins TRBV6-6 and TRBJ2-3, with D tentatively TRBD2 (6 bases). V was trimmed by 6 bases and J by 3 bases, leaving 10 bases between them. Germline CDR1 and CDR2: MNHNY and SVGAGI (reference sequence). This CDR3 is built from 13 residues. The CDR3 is CASRRGTTDTQYF. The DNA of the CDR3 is TGTGCCAGCAGGCGAGGGACTACAGATACGCAGTATTTT.

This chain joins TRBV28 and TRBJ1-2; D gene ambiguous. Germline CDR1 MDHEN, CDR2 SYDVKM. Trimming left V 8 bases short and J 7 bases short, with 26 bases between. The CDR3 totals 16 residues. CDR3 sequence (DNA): TGTGCCAGCGCCCTCGTAAATGGCGGACCTCTAGGTGGCTACACCTTC. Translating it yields CASALVNGGPLGGYTF.

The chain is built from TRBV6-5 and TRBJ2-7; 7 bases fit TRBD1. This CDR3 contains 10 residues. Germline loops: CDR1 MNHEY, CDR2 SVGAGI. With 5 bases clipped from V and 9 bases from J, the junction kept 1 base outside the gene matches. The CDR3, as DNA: TGTGCCAGCAGTAACAGGGGGCAGTACTTC. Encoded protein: CASSNRGQYF.

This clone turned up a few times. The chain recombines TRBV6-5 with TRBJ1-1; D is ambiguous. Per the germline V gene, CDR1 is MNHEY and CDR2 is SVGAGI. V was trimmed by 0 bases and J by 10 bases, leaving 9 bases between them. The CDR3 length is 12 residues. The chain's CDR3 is CASSYSGKLAFF. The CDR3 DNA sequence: TGTGCCAGCAGTTACTCGGGGAAATTAGCTTTCTTT.

The CDR3 loop reads CASSFSGSSYEQYF. The CDR3 bases are TGTGCCAGCAGTTTTAGCGGGAGCTCCTACGAGCAGTACTTC. V and J are TRBV28 and TRBJ2-7, with TRBD2 identical over 9 bases. The CDR3 loop spans 14 amino acids. Germline V gene data show CDR1 as MDHEN and CDR2 as SYDVKM. V lost 3 bases and J lost 0; bases outside the gene matches: 0.

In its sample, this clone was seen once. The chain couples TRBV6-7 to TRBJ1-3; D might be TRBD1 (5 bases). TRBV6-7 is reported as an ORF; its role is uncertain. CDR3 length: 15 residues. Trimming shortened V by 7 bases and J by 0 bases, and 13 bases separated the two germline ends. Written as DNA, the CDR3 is TGTGCCAGCATCCCCGGGGGTTACTCTGGAAACACCATATATTTT. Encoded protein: CASIPGGYSGNTIYF.

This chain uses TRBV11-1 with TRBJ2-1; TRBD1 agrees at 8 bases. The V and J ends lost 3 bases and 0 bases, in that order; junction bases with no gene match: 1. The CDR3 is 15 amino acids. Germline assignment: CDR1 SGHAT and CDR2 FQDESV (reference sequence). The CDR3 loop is CASSFGTGSYNEQFF. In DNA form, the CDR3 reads TGTGCCAGCAGCTTTGGGACAGGCTCCTACAATGAGCAGTTCTTC.

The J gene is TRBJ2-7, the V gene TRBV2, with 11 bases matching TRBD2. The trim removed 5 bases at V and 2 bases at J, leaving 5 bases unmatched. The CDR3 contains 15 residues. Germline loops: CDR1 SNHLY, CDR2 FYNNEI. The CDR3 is CASSLGLAVTYEQYF. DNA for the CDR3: TGTGCCAGCAGTTTGGGACTAGCGGTAACCTACGAGCAGTACTTC. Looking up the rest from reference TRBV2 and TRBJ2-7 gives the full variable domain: EPEVTQTPSHQVTQMGQEVILRCVPISNHLYFYWYRQILGQKVEFLVSFYNNEISEKSEIFDDQFSVERPDGSNFTLKIRSTKLEDSAMYFCASSLGLAVTYEQYFGPGTRLTVT.

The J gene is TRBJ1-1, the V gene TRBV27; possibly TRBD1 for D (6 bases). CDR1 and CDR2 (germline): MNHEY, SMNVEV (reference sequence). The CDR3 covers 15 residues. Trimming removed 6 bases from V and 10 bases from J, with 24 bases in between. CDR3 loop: CASSHHLGQGYRAFF. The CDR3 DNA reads TGTGCCAGCAGCCACCATTTGGGGCAGGGGTATAGAGCTTTCTTT.